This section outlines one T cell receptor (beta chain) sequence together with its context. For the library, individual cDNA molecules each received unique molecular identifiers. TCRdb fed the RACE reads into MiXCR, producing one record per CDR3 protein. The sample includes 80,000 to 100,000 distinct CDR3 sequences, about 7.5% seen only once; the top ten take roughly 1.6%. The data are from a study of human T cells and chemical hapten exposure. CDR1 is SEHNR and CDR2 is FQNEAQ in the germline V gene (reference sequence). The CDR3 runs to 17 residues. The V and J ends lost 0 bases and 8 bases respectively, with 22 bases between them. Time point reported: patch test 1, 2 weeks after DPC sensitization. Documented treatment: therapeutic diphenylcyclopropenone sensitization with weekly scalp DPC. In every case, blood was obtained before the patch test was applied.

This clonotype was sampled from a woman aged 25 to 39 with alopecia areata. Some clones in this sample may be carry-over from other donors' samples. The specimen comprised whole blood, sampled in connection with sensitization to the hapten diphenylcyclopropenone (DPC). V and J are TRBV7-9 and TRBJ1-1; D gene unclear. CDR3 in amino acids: CASSLASEGLLVVEAFF. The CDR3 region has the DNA TGTGCCAGCAGCTTAGCCTCAGAAGGCCTTCTAGTTGTCGAAGCTTTCTTT.